A single sample is the source of the 4 T cell receptor beta chains below, sequenced in a study of cytomegalovirus exposure and HLA in healthy donors. Repertoires were generated with immunoSEQ multiplex PCR, while TCRdb's copy carries only in-frame clones and drops some. The table has about 360,000 clones, about nine tenths seen once; the top ten hold roughly 0.8%. Sequenced material: PBMCs. The receptors stem from a woman aged 18 to 35 in good health and CMV-seronegative.

The chain links TRBV27 to TRBJ2-5; a possible D gene is TRBD1 (5 bases). V shed 5 bases and J shed 4 bases, with 14 bases lying between them. This CDR3 is 14 amino acids long. CDR1 is MNHEY and CDR2 is SMNVEV in the germline V gene (reference sequence). The CDR3 DNA follows: TGTGCCAGCAGTGCACACCAGGGTCGAGAGACCCAGTACTTC. The encoded protein is CASSAHQGRETQYF.

The rearrangement links TRBV10-1 to TRBJ2-1; 7 nucleotides agree with TRBD2. Per germline, CDR1 WNHNN and CDR2 SYGVQD (reference sequence). The CDR3 length is 15 residues. The V gene end was trimmed by 2 bases and the J gene end by 6 bases; junction bases not matched to a gene: 7. The CDR3 coding sequence is TGCGCCAGCAGTGAGGAGGCGGGAGTGGGCAATGAGCAGTTCTTC. Protein product: CASSEEAGVGNEQFF.

The chain is built from TRBV5-4 and TRBJ2-1; perhaps TRBD2 as D (5 bases). The germline V and J ends were trimmed by 3 bases and 0 bases, with 13 bases remaining between them. The germline V gene has CDR1 SGHNT and CDR2 YYREEE (reference sequence). CDR3 length: 16 residues. CDR3 DNA sequence: TGTGCCAGCAGCTATTTAGGCGGGCCCTCCTACAATGAGCAGTTCTTC. Translation gives CASSYLGGPSYNEQFF.

This chain links TRBV7-2 with TRBJ1-5; unclear D gene. The CDR3 covers 15 residues. V lost 5 bases to trimming and J lost 3 bases, with 14 bases between them. The germline V gene has CDR1 SGHTA and CDR2 FQGNSA. In nucleotides, the CDR3 is TGTGCCAGCAGCACCCAGGCGGGTAACAATCAGCCCCAGCATTTT. Protein sequence: CASSTQAGNNQPQHF. Variable domain in full (rest from reference TRBV7-2 and TRBJ1-5): GAGVSQSPSNKVTEKGKDVELRCDPISGHTALYWYRQSLGQGLEFLIYFQGNSAPDKSGLPSDRFSAERTGGSVSTLTIQRTQQEDSAVYLCASSTQAGNNQPQHFGDGTRLSIL.